These 30 T cell receptor beta chains were sequenced from one sample in a study of spatial heterogeneity in lung cancer. Study outcomes and limitations: Tumors with more nonsynonymous mutations had more expanded intratumoral alpha and beta TCRs.

For these TCRs, the target antigens are not known. Time point in this sample: sample taken at primary tumor resection. Via MiXCR, TCRdb re-called the 5' RACE reads, giving one row per CDR3 protein. The sample contains hundreds of distinct CDR3 sequences, less than 60% of which appear only once. Sample: lung tumor tissue, taken at surgery. The receptors shown here come from a male donor with early-stage non-small cell lung cancer.

Worth noting for this clonotype: Little can be read into the size of this beta chain, an off-target read in a library designed for alpha chains. The chain is built from TRBV5-8 and TRBJ2-7, with D perhaps TRBD1 (7 bases). Germline assignment: CDR1 SGHTS and CDR2 YDEGEE. V lost 4 bases to trimming and J lost 3 bases, with 14 bases between them. The CDR3 runs 14 residues. In DNA form, the CDR3 reads TGTGCCAGCAGCGGCGGGACAGCTTTCTACGAGCAGTACTTC. Translation gives CASSGGTAFYEQYF.

With regard to this clonotype: Little can be read into the size of this beta chain, an off-target read in a library designed for alpha chains. This chain connects TRBV28 to TRBJ2-2; D is uncertain. Trimming removed 3 bases from V and 4 bases from J, with 3 bases in between. In germline, CDR1 is MDHEN, CDR2 SYDVKM. This CDR3 contains 12 residues. As DNA, the CDR3 is TGTGCCAGCAGTTTTATCACCGGGGAGCTGTTTTTT. Its translation is CASSFITGELFF.

Comment on this clonotype: The library was prepared for alpha chains; this beta chain is a stray read, so its frequency means little. The chain recombines TRBV19 with TRBJ2-6, with D unresolved. V lost 1 base and J 0 bases, leaving 4 bases between the germline ends. Germline V gives CDR1 LNHDA, CDR2 SQIVND (reference sequence). The CDR3 is 15 residues long. For the CDR3, the DNA is TGTGCCAGTAGTATAGGGCGCTCTGGGGCCAACGTCCTGACTTTC. As protein: CASSIGRSGANVLTF.

This clonotype is classed as hyperexpanded (1% or more). Within a library made for alpha chains, this beta chain is off target, and its count is uninformative. The genes are TRBV20-1 and TRBJ1-4; D is unclear. The V end lost 2 bases, the J end lost 0 bases, and 4 bases lay between the germline ends. The germline V gene has CDR1 DFQATT and CDR2 SNEGSKA (reference sequence). This CDR3 has 13 amino acids. The CDR3 DNA sequence: TGCAGTGCTAGAATGACAACTAATGAAAAACTGTTTTTT. This sequence encodes CSARMTTNEKLFF.

A remark on this clonotype: Because the library targeted alpha chains, this beta chain is an off-target read whose size means little. This chain connects TRBV7-3 to TRBJ2-1; D is unresolved. Trimming cost V 3 bases and J 8 bases, with 11 bases left between them. This CDR3 is 13 amino acids long. Germline values: CDR1 SGHTA, CDR2 FQGTGA. The CDR3 DNA follows: TGTGCCAGCAGCTTCGCCCCGCCGGATGAGCAGTTCTTC. It translates to CASSFAPPDEQFF.

There are a few counts of this clonotype. At one of its ends the junction is not consistent with the germline gene, which may arise from a read error. This beta chain came through as a stray read in a library set up for alpha chains, and its size says little. The rearrangement links TRBV7-7 to TRBJ2-2; tentatively, D is TRBD1 (6 bases). CDR3 length equals 16 residues. CDR1 and CDR2 (germline): SSHAT, FNYEAQ (reference sequence). In nucleotides, the CDR3 is TGTGCTAGCAGCCTCGCCCGTACAGGGCAGGTCGGGGAGCTGTTTTTT. Translating it yields CASSLARTGQVGELFF.

This clonotype has only a few counts. This beta chain represents an off-target read in a library built for alpha chains; its size is of limited meaning. The V gene is TRBV30, the J gene TRBJ2-3; 9 bases fit TRBD2. This CDR3 comprises 13 residues. Germline V lookup: CDR1 GTSNPN, CDR2 SVGIG (reference sequence). Trimming at V came to 6 bases and at J to 5 bases, leaving 6 bases not matched to a gene. CDR3 amino acids: CACCGRALDTQYF. The CDR3 DNA is TGTGCCTGTTGCGGGAGGGCCTTAGATACGCAGTATTTT.

Details on this clonotype: With the library built for alpha chains, this beta chain is off target and its frequency is not meaningful. The chain carries TRBV7-9 and TRBJ2-3; 8 nucleotides line up with TRBD2. Germline assignment: CDR1 SEHNR and CDR2 FQNEAQ (reference sequence). This CDR3 is built from 15 residues. The V and J ends lost 6 bases and 4 bases, in that order; junction bases with no gene match: 9. DNA for the CDR3: TGTGCCAGCAGTTTGCTGACTAGCGCGGCAGATACGCAGTATTTT. It codes for CASSLLTSAADTQYF.

Points on this clonotype: This beta chain came through as a stray read in a library set up for alpha chains, and its size says little. The chain employs TRBV10-3 and TRBJ1-1; 8 nucleotides agree with TRBD1. CDR3 size: 11 residues. Unmatched junction bases numbered 1, after V lost 5 bases and J lost 8 bases. Per the germline V gene, CDR1 is ENHRY and CDR2 is SYGVKD. This CDR3 is CAISRQGEAFF. In nucleotides, the CDR3 is TGTGCCATCAGTCGACAGGGGGAAGCTTTCTTT.

This clonotype has just a few counts. For a library built for alpha chains, this beta chain is a stray read; little rests on its size. The rearrangement joins TRBV5-1 to TRBJ2-6, with D perhaps matching TRBD1 (5 bases). Germline V gene data show CDR1 as SGHRS and CDR2 as YFSETQ. V was pared by 4 bases and J by 0 bases, with 17 bases between. This CDR3 has 18 amino acids. CDR3 residues: CASSHRQKSSSGANVLTF. CDR3 DNA sequence: TGCGCCAGCAGCCATCGACAGAAGTCTAGCTCTGGGGCCAACGTCCTGACTTTC.

Sample share makes this clonotype hyperexpanded (1% or more). Found in a library prepared for alpha chains, this beta chain is an off-target read, and its abundance has little meaning. The chain joins TRBV10-3 to TRBJ2-7; 8 nucleotides line up with TRBD2. In germline, CDR1 is ENHRY, CDR2 SYGVKD. J lost 6 bases, V lost 6 bases, and 10 bases had no gene match. This CDR3 has 14 residues. CDR3 nucleotides: TGTGCCATCAGCCAGAAAGCGGGAGCATCCGAGCAGTACTTC. Encoded protein: CAISQKAGASEQYF.

This clonotype has only a few counts. With the library built for alpha chains, this beta chain is off target and its frequency is not meaningful. The rearrangement links TRBV28 to TRBJ2-7; possibly TRBD1 for D (6 bases). The CDR3 sequence is 14 residues long. The germline CDR1 and CDR2 sequences are MDHEN and SYDVKM. Deletions cut 8 bases from V and 2 bases from J, with 16 bases between. The CDR3 nucleotides read TGTGCCAGCGGGGGCGGGCAGCGTGCCTACGAGCAGTACTTC. It specifies CASGGGQRAYEQYF.

Comments on this clonotype: This beta chain came through as a stray read in a library set up for alpha chains, and its size says little. This chain connects TRBV4-2 to TRBJ2-7, with 7 bases identical to TRBD2. The CDR3 covers 14 residues. From germline, CDR1 is LGHNA and CDR2 YNFKEQ. With V trimmed by 4 bases and J by 7 bases, 10 bases remained unmatched. Here the CDR3 DNA reads TGTGCCAGCAGCCGCCGGCGGGAGTTAGATGAGCAGTACTTC. As protein: CASSRRRELDEQYF.

This clonotype is deemed hyperexpanded. Since the library was made to target alpha chains, this beta chain is a stray read and its abundance is not meaningful. The chain employs TRBV20-1 and TRBJ2-5, with 10 nucleotides matching TRBD2. V was clipped by 3 bases and J by 1 base; unmatched bases: 5. Germline CDR1 DFQATT, CDR2 SNEGSKA (reference sequence). CDR3 size: 15 residues. This CDR3 reads CSARSSSGSQETQYF. The CDR3 nucleotides are TGCAGTGCTAGGAGCTCTAGCGGGAGCCAAGAGACCCAGTACTTC.

Note on this clonotype: The size of this beta chain means little, since it is a stray read in a library made for alpha chains. The V gene is TRBV7-2, the J gene TRBJ1-1, with D hard to call. Germline CDR1 is SGHTA and CDR2 is FQGNSA. V was trimmed by 1 base and J by 4 bases, leaving 13 bases between them. The CDR3 is 15 amino acids. CDR3 DNA sequence: TGTGCCAGCAGCTTAGACGGCAGCCGAGGCACTGAAGCTTTCTTT. Its protein is CASSLDGSRGTEAFF.

As concerns this clonotype: This beta chain turned up in a library designed for alpha chains; as an off-target read, its abundance says little. CDR3 bases: TGTGCCAGCACCCGTGGGCCCCAGTACGAGCAGTACTTC. Translation gives CASTRGPQYEQYF. The rearrangement uses TRBV5-6 and TRBJ2-7; the D is unclear. CDR3 length equals 13 residues. Germline loops: CDR1 SGHDT, CDR2 YYEEEE. The V and J ends lost 6 bases and 4 bases respectively, with 14 bases between them.

This clonotype was recorded a few times. Found in a library prepared for alpha chains, this beta chain is an off-target read, and its abundance has little meaning. This chain joins TRBV29-1 and TRBJ2-3, with D perhaps TRBD2 (5 bases). Trimming cost V 4 bases and J 2 bases, with 10 bases left between them. CDR1 SQVTM and CDR2 ANQGSEA come from the germline V gene. The CDR3 spans 13 residues. This CDR3 reads CSVAGIYTDTQYF. CDR3 nucleotide sequence: TGCAGCGTTGCGGGGATCTACACAGATACGCAGTATTTT.

This clonotype has just one count. This beta chain is an off-target read within a library intended for alpha chains, so its frequency means little. CDR3 sequence (DNA): TGTGCCAGCAGCCAAGACTTTCAGGGGGCTAGCGGACACAATGAGCAGTTCTTC. Translated, it gives CASSQDFQGASGHNEQFF. The chain joins TRBV4-2 to TRBJ2-1, with a possible D match to TRBD1 (8 bases). Germline assignment: CDR1 LGHNA and CDR2 YNFKEQ. Trimming took off 0 bases at V and 5 bases at J, with 20 bases between the two ends. CDR3 length: 18 amino acids.

With respect to this clonotype: This beta chain appears as a stray read in a library generated for alpha chains; its size is not informative. V and J are TRBV20-1 and TRBJ2-1; D remains ambiguous. Germline V gene lookup returns CDR1 DFQATT and CDR2 SNEGSKA (reference sequence). The CDR3 runs 13 residues. V lost 8 bases and J 3 bases, leaving 14 bases between the germline ends. CDR3 coding DNA: TGCAGTCTACCCCTATATCGCTACAATGAGCAGTTCTTC. As protein: CSLPLYRYNEQFF.

In this sample, this clonotype turned up a few times. For a library built for alpha chains, this beta chain is a stray read; little rests on its size. The chain employs TRBV23-1 and TRBJ2-1; 11 positions match TRBD2. TRBV23-1 is reported as an ORF; its role is uncertain. This CDR3 region has 15 residues. V was clipped by 2 bases and J by 3 bases; unmatched bases: 0. In DNA, the CDR3 is TGCGCCAGCAGTCAAACTAGCGGGAGCTACAATGAGCAGTTCTTC. Translation gives CASSQTSGSYNEQFF.

This clonotype rates as hyperexpanded. This beta chain lies outside the target of a library built for alpha chains; its clone size means little. The chain employs TRBV24-1 and TRBJ2-5, with 9 bases fitting TRBD2. CDR3 length: 15 residues. Germline CDR1 reads KGHDR; CDR2 reads SFDVKD. J was trimmed by 3 bases and V by 10 bases; bases with no gene match: 11. The CDR3 DNA reads TGTGCCACGGGAGCTTCGACTAGCGGTAAAGAGACCCAGTACTTC. Its translation is CATGASTSGKETQYF.

This clonotype turned up a few times. This beta chain is off target for a library built for alpha chains, so its abundance means little. This chain joins TRBV11-2 and TRBJ1-2, with unresolved D. This CDR3 has 14 residues. Trimming stripped 1 base from V and 2 bases from J, with 8 bases between. Looked up from germline, CDR1 is SGHAT and CDR2 is FQNNGV. The CDR3 DNA sequence: TGTGCCAGCAGCTTAGGTCCCACCAACTATGGCTACACCTTC. Translated, it gives CASSLGPTNYGYTF. Complete variable domain (other parts from reference TRBV11-2 and TRBJ1-2): EAGVAQSPRYKIIEKRQSVAFWCNPISGHATLYWYQQILGQGPKLLIQFQNNGVVDDSQLPKDRFSAERLKGVDSTLKIQPAKLEDSAVYLCASSLGPTNYGYTFGSGTRLTVV.

A word on this clonotype: The library was built for alpha chains, so this beta chain is an off-target read and its size means little. This chain connects TRBV10-1 to TRBJ2-1; D tentatively fits TRBD1 or TRBD2 (6 bases each). V dropped 3 bases and J dropped 2 bases, with 8 bases sitting between them. The CDR3 is 14 amino acids. Germline lookup yields CDR1 WNHNN and CDR2 SYGVQD (reference sequence). The CDR3 nucleotides read TGCGCCAGCAGTGATGGGGGGCCCTACAATGAGCAGTTCTTC. Translated: CASSDGGPYNEQFF.

Points on this clonotype: The size of this beta chain means little, since it is a stray read in a library made for alpha chains. This chain uses TRBV28 with TRBJ2-7, with TRBD1 as a possible D gene (5 bases). CDR1 is MDHEN and CDR2 is SYDVKM in the germline V gene. The CDR3 sequence is 12 residues long. Trimming stripped 6 bases from V and 6 bases from J, with 12 bases between. CDR3 sequence reads: CASSTQGSEQYF. DNA of the CDR3: TGTGCCAGCAGCACCCAGGGTTCCGAGCAGTACTTC. The full variable domain, completed using reference TRBV28 and TRBJ2-7, is DVKVTQSSRYLVKRTGEKVFLECVQDMDHENMFWYRQDPGLGLRLIYFSYDVKMKEKGDIPEGYSVSREKKERFSLILESASTNQTSMYLCASSTQGSEQYFGPGTRLTVT.

In this sample, this clonotype turned up a few times. This beta chain is a stray read from a library made for alpha chains; its abundance is not meaningful. The chain joins TRBV18 to TRBJ1-5; 8 nucleotides match TRBD1. In germline, CDR1 is KGHSH, CDR2 LQKENI. The trim removed 2 bases at V and 0 bases at J, leaving 6 bases unmatched. The CDR3 length is 17 residues. The CDR3 region is CASSPNDRGISNQPQHF. The CDR3 DNA follows: TGTGCCAGCTCACCAAATGACAGGGGTATTAGCAATCAGCCCCAGCATTTT.

On this clonotype: Within a library made for alpha chains, this beta chain is off target, and its count is uninformative. The V call is TRBV29-1, the J call TRBJ1-2; D not certain. The CDR3 sequence is 12 residues long. Trimming removed 3 bases at V and 2 bases at J, with 7 bases between. The germline V gene has CDR1 SQVTM and CDR2 ANQGSEA. For the CDR3, the DNA is TGCAGCGTTGAGCGGCAGAACTATGGCTACACCTTC. Its protein product is CSVERQNYGYTF.

Regarding this clonotype: With the library built for alpha chains, this beta chain is off target and its frequency is not meaningful. This chain connects TRBV20-1 to TRBJ2-1; 13 bases align to TRBD2. CDR1 is DFQATT, CDR2 SNEGSKA, per germline (reference sequence). The CDR3 is made up of 14 amino acids. After removal of 1 base from V and 9 bases from J, the junction contained 3 bases not matched to a gene. CDR3 coding DNA: TGCAGTGCTAGAGCGGGACTAGCGGGATTTGAGCAGTTCTTC. Amino acid sequence: CSARAGLAGFEQFF.

With respect to this clonotype: This beta chain is a stray sequence in a library constructed for alpha chains; its clone size is not meaningful. The CDR3 sequence is CASSLGSEANVLTF. In DNA, the CDR3 is TGCGCCAGCAGCTTGGGCTCGGAGGCCAACGTCCTGACTTTC. The V and J genes are TRBV5-1 and TRBJ2-6; no firm D call. CDR3 length: 14 amino acids. The germline gives CDR1 SGHRS, CDR2 YFSETQ. V was pared by 0 bases and J by 6 bases, with 7 bases between.

With respect to this clonotype: The library was built for alpha chains, so this beta chain is an off-target read and its size means little. The CDR3, as DNA: TGTGCCAGCAGCTTCGGGACAGGGGGCGACTATGGCTACACCTTC. Its translation is CASSFGTGGDYGYTF. The V call is TRBV13, the J call TRBJ1-2; the match to TRBD1 covers 12 bases. The CDR3 spans 15 residues. CDR1 and CDR2 (germline): PRHDT, FYEKMQ (reference sequence). V lost 3 bases and J lost 3; bases outside the gene matches: 2.

About this clonotype: This beta chain lies outside the target of a library built for alpha chains; its clone size means little. Here the CDR3 reads CASSLNGQANEKLFF. The DNA of the CDR3 is TGTGCCAGCAGCTTAAATGGACAGGCTAATGAAAAACTGTTTTTT. This rearrangement joins TRBV7-6 to TRBJ1-4; 7 bases are a match to TRBD1. In germline, CDR1 is SGHVS, CDR2 FNYEAQ. Trimming removed 2 bases from V and 3 bases from J; junction bases left unmatched: 3. The CDR3 runs to 15 residues.